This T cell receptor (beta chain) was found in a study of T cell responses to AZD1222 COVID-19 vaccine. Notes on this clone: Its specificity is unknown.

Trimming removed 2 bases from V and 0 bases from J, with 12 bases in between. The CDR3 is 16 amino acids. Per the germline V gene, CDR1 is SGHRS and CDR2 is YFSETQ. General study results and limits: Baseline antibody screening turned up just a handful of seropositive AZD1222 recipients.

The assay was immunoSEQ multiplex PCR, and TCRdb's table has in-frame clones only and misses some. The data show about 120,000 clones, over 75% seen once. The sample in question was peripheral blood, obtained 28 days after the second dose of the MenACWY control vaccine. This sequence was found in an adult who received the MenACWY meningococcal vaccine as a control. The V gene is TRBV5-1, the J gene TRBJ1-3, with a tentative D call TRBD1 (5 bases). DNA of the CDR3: TGCGCCAGCAGCTTCTGGGGCGCCTACTCTGGAAACACCATATATTTT. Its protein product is CASSFWGAYSGNTIYF.